The 11 T cell receptor beta chains reported below all come from one sample, sequenced in a study of cytomegalovirus exposure and HLA in healthy donors. The PCR used 60 Vbeta and 13 Jbeta primers. Assay: immunoSEQ multiplex PCR; the TCRdb copy retains only in-frame clones and omits some. This table lists fewer than 110,000 clones. Sequenced input: PBMCs. These receptors all come from a man aged 40-49 years in good health and CMV-seronegative.

The chain combines TRBV7-9 with TRBJ2-7; 8 bases line up with TRBD1. After removal of 5 bases from V and 3 bases from J, the junction contained 9 bases not matched to a gene. The CDR3 extends over 15 amino acids. The V gene's germline CDR1 is SEHNR and CDR2 FQNEAQ (reference sequence). This chain's CDR3 is CASSPGQGGSYEQYF. In DNA form, the CDR3 reads TGTGCCAGCAGCCCCGGACAGGGAGGCAGCTACGAGCAGTACTTC.

The V call is TRBV14, the J call TRBJ1-2; 9 bases map to TRBD1. Per germline, CDR1 SGHDN and CDR2 FVKESK. CDR3 length: 16 amino acids. Unmatched junction bases numbered 9, after V lost 6 bases and J lost 1 base. CDR3 DNA sequence: TGTGCCAGCAGACTCACCGGGACAGGGCATAACTATGGCTACACCTTC. Translation: CASRLTGTGHNYGYTF.

V and J are TRBV10-1 and TRBJ2-3, with 7 bases that match TRBD1. CDR3 size: 15 residues. Germline trimming cut 4 bases from V and 4 bases from J; bases unmatched to any gene: 8. Germline CDR1 and CDR2: WNHNN and SYGVQD (reference sequence). The CDR3 spells CASSVGTVSADTQYF. CDR3 DNA sequence: TGCGCCAGCAGTGTTGGGACAGTTAGCGCAGATACGCAGTATTTT.

This rearrangement joins TRBV7-2 to TRBJ2-1; D unclear. The CDR3 has 13 residues. In germline, CDR1 is SGHTA, CDR2 FQGNSA. Trimming pared 1 base from V and 3 bases from J, leaving 4 bases between. The CDR3 bases are TGTGCCAGCAGCTTAGGCAGCTACAATGAGCAGTTCTTC. Amino acids: CASSLGSYNEQFF.

The chain has TRBV11-2 and TRBJ1-3; 7 nucleotides agree with TRBD1. V shed 0 bases and J 4 bases; nucleotides not matched to a gene: 3. Germline V gene sequence: CDR1 SGHAT, CDR2 FQNNGV. The CDR3 has 15 residues. The CDR3 reads CASSLDSGQGNTIYF. The CDR3 nucleotides read TGTGCCAGCAGCTTAGATTCGGGACAGGGAAACACCATATATTTT.

The gene calls are TRBV12-5 and TRBJ1-1, with D possibly being TRBD1 (5 bases). Deletions cut 1 base from V and 3 bases from J, with 6 bases between. Germline CDR1 and CDR2: LGHNT and FRNRAP. The CDR3 spans 13 residues. CDR3 sequence reads: CASGLGQYTEAFF. The CDR3 DNA sequence: TGTGCTAGTGGTTTGGGACAGTACACTGAAGCTTTCTTT.

The chain carries TRBV7-2 and TRBJ2-5, with D possibly TRBD2 on 7 matching bases. The CDR3 extends over 17 amino acids. Per germline, CDR1 SGHTA and CDR2 FQGNSA. V lost 5 bases, J lost 1 base, and 20 bases lay in between. The CDR3 region is CASSRIFGGGSQETQYF. The CDR3 DNA is TGTGCCAGCAGCCGCATATTTGGCGGGGGCTCCCAAGAGACCCAGTACTTC.

The chain links TRBV30 to TRBJ1-3, with a weak D call TRBD1 (6 bases). Trimming pared 1 base from V and 4 bases from J, leaving 11 bases between. The CDR3 sequence is 14 residues long. Per germline, CDR1 GTSNPN and CDR2 SVGIG (reference sequence). CDR3 amino acids: CAWSGTEGGNTIYF. CDR3 in DNA: TGTGCCTGGAGTGGGACAGAGGGGGGAAACACCATATATTTT.

This chain joins TRBV28 and TRBJ2-7; 7 bases match TRBD1. The CDR3 runs to 15 residues. Trimming at V came to 3 bases and at J to 1 base, leaving 6 bases not matched to a gene. Germline assignment: CDR1 MDHEN and CDR2 SYDVKM. Written as DNA, the CDR3 is TGTGCCAGCAGTTTCTTTCTCAGGGGGTCCTACGAGCAGTACTTC. It is translated as CASSFFLRGSYEQYF. The variable domain in full, with the rest retrieved from reference TRBV28 and TRBJ2-7, is DVKVTQSSRYLVKRTGEKVFLECVQDMDHENMFWYRQDPGLGLRLIYFSYDVKMKEKGDIPEGYSVSREKKERFSLILESASTNQTSMYLCASSFFLRGSYEQYFGPGTRLTVT.

In regard to this clone: Within the sample, other DNA sequences also encode this same CDR3. The chain carries TRBV9 and TRBJ2-5; perhaps TRBD2 as D (6 bases). Between the trimmed V and J ends, which lost 0 bases and 1 base, there was a span of 10 bases. Germline assignment: CDR1 SGDLS and CDR2 YYNGEE. The CDR3 is made up of 15 amino acids. CDR3 DNA: TGTGCCAGCAGCGTAGTTGGGGGACTCCAAGAGACCCAGTACTTC. It translates to CASSVVGGLQETQYF. Full variable domain (remainder filled in from reference TRBV9 and TRBJ2-5): DSGVTQTPKHLITATGQRVTLRCSPRSGDLSVYWYQQSLDQGLQFLIQYYNGEERAKGNILERFSAQQFPDLHSELNLSSLELGDSALYFCASSVVGGLQETQYFGPGTRLLVL.

The CDR3 region is CASSQLPWGGTSGTPLQYEQYF. The CDR3 nucleotides are TGCGCCAGCAGTCAACTTCCCTGGGGGGGGACTAGCGGGACGCCCTTACAATACGAGCAGTACTTC. The V call is TRBV23-1, the J call TRBJ2-7; 13 bases are a match to TRBD2. TRBV23-1 is marked as an open reading frame, function uncertain. The CDR3 is made up of 22 amino acids. The V gene end was trimmed by 2 bases and the J gene end by 4 bases; junction bases not matched to a gene: 23.